What follows are 13 T cell receptor beta chains derived from one specimen sequenced in a study of technical replicates of blood from a handful of donors. Some clones are missing from TCRdb's copy, which holds only in-frame ones; the method was immunoSEQ multiplex PCR. The sample records around 57,000 clones, approximately 97% being singletons. Sequencing was done on a sample of T cells isolated from PBMCs. The receptors derive from a human donor in good health.

The rearrangement uses TRBV10-3 and TRBJ1-5; possible D gene TRBD1, 5 bases. The CDR3 is made up of 16 amino acids. Deletions cut 2 bases from V and 2 bases from J, with 13 bases between. In germline, CDR1 is ENHRY, CDR2 SYGVKD. The chain's CDR3 is CAISEGRGGGNQPQHF. The CDR3 DNA is TGTGCCATCAGTGAGGGGCGAGGAGGGGGCAATCAGCCCCAGCATTTT.

This clone came up once. The chain recombines TRBV20-1 with TRBJ2-5; perhaps TRBD2 as D (6 bases). Germline V gene sequence: CDR1 DFQATT, CDR2 SNEGSKA (reference sequence). The CDR3 covers 11 residues. V was shortened by 5 bases and J by 9 bases, with 13 bases between the two germline ends. The CDR3 DNA sequence: TGCAGTGCTCGGGAAATAGCGGCCCAGTACTTC. Protein product: CSAREIAAQYF.

In this sample, this clone turned up once. V is TRBV9 and J is TRBJ2-5, with 13 positions matching TRBD2. J was trimmed by 2 bases and V by 4 bases; bases with no gene match: 8. Germline assignment: CDR1 SGDLS and CDR2 YYNGEE. This CDR3 is 17 amino acids long. The CDR3 DNA reads as TGTGCCAGCAGCCCCCATAGGACTAGCGGGGGACAAGAGACCCAGTACTTC. Translated: CASSPHRTSGGQETQYF.

This chain joins TRBV5-1 and TRBJ2-7, with TRBD2 identical over 13 bases. After removal of 0 bases from V and 7 bases from J, the junction contained 7 bases not matched to a gene. This CDR3 comprises 16 residues. Looked up from germline, CDR1 is SGHRS and CDR2 is YFSETQ. Here the CDR3 DNA reads TGCGCCAGCAGCTTGGAAACGGGACTAGCGGGGAGGGAGCAGTACTTC. Its translation is CASSLETGLAGREQYF.

This rearrangement joins TRBV19 to TRBJ2-2; D may be TRBD1 (5 bases). The germline V gene encodes CDR1 LNHDA and CDR2 SQIVND (reference sequence). V was pared by 6 bases and J by 0 bases, with 14 bases between. CDR3 length: 16 residues. The CDR3 region is CASRAKGIANTGELFF. As DNA, the CDR3 is TGTGCCAGTAGGGCTAAGGGGATCGCGAACACCGGGGAGCTGTTTTTT.

A note on this clone: The junction departs from germline at one end; a sequencing error may be responsible. The V gene is TRBV11-2, the J gene TRBJ2-7, with TRBD2 identical over 8 bases. CDR3 length: 15 residues. CDR1 and CDR2 (germline): SGHAT, FQNNGV. CDR3 DNA: TGTGCCAGCAGCTCTCGACTAGCGACCGACGAGGGGGATAACTTC. Translating it yields CASSSRLATDEGDNF.

This chain connects TRBV7-8 to TRBJ1-6, with D possibly being TRBD1 (6 bases). CDR1 and CDR2 (germline): SGHVS, FQNEAQ. The CDR3 length is 15 residues. Between the trimmed V and J ends, which lost 1 base and 11 bases, there was a span of 15 bases. This chain's CDR3 is CASSLEVMTGAPLHF. CDR3 coding DNA: TGTGCCAGCAGCTTAGAAGTGATGACAGGTGCACCCCTCCACTTT.

Here the CDR3 reads CSVTSGGFTDTQYF. CDR3 nucleotides: TGCAGTGTTACTAGCGGGGGCTTCACAGATACGCAGTATTTT. The chain joins TRBV29-1 to TRBJ2-3; 11 bases are a match to TRBD2. CDR1 is SQVTM and CDR2 is ANQGSEA in the germline V gene. This CDR3 has 14 residues.

The genes are TRBV6-1 and TRBJ2-3; 7 nucleotides agree with TRBD2. Per the germline V gene, CDR1 is MNHNS and CDR2 is SASEGT. The CDR3 totals 17 residues. The ends lost 2 bases at V and 3 bases at J; junction bases unmatched: 11. The CDR3 here is CASSELRWEGPTDTQYF. As DNA, the CDR3 is TGTGCCAGCAGTGAATTGAGGTGGGAGGGCCCAACAGATACGCAGTATTTT.

This rearrangement joins TRBV6-6 to TRBJ2-3, with TRBD2 as a possible D gene (7 bases). The germline V and J ends were trimmed by 2 bases and 2 bases, with 11 bases remaining between them. This CDR3 spans 15 amino acids. CDR1 MNHNY and CDR2 SVGAGI come from the germline V gene (reference sequence). The CDR3 protein is CASSYRGGATDTQYF. Written as DNA, the CDR3 is TGTGCCAGCAGTTACCGAGGGGGGGCCACAGATACGCAGTATTTT.

The CDR3 DNA is TGTGCCAGCAGCCCTGGAGGGGTAGCGAGGACCGGGGAGCTGTTTTTT. Its translation: CASSPGGVARTGELFF. This rearrangement joins TRBV5-4 to TRBJ2-2; D might be TRBD2 (6 bases). Trimming shortened V by 4 bases and J by 5 bases, and 18 bases separated the two germline ends. The CDR3 is 16 residues long. Germline V gene lookup returns CDR1 SGHNT and CDR2 YYREEE (reference sequence).

This chain connects TRBV11-3 to TRBJ1-1; TRBD1 is a possible D gene (5 bases). V was shortened by 4 bases and J by 4 bases, with 19 bases between the two germline ends. The germline gives CDR1 SGHNT, CDR2 YENEEA. This CDR3 comprises 16 residues. CDR3 DNA: TGTGCCAGCAGCTCGCCGGACAAGGTAGTTGGCACTGAAGCTTTCTTT. It yields the protein CASSSPDKVVGTEAFF.

CDR3 in amino acids: CASSLGSSGSRPYNEQFF. The CDR3, as DNA: TGTGCCAGCAGCTTAGGTTCTAGCGGGAGTAGACCCTACAATGAGCAGTTCTTC. The V gene is TRBV11-3, the J gene TRBJ2-1, with 10 bases aligning to TRBD2. The CDR3 extends over 18 amino acids. V trimming: 1 base; J trimming: 2 bases; junction bases outside the gene matches: 8. Germline assignment: CDR1 SGHNT and CDR2 YENEEA. Based on the CDR3 plus reference TRBV11-3 and TRBJ2-1, the full variable domain is EAGVVQSPRYKIIEKKQPVAFWCNPISGHNTLYWYLQNLGQGPELLIRYENEEAVDDSQLPKDRFSAERLKGVDSTLKIQPAELGDSAVYLCASSLGSSGSRPYNEQFFGPGTRLTVL.